A selection of T cell receptor beta chains follows, all from one sample in a study of blood T cell repertoires in COVID-19. Assay used: immunoSEQ multiplex PCR; TCRdb lists only in-frame clones, some missing. The profile shows a few hundred thousand clones, approximately 82% of them singletons. The sequencing sample was made of peripheral blood. Receptors were obtained from a man aged 50 to 60 with active or convalescent COVID-19. Each CDR3 is given with its conserved first and last residue. The D gene is left open where the match is weak. Size is omitted from some rows. Given values are once, few, many or a class for expanded clones.

V	J	D	size	DNA	CDR3
TRBV9	TRBJ2-3	NA	NA	TGTGCCAGCAGCGTAGTGGGGCAGGGGGGAGCAGATACGCAGTATTTT	CASSVVGQGGADTQYF
TRBV19	TRBJ2-5	TRBD1	NA	TGTGCCAGTAGTACGCAGGGGGCTATGGAGACCCAGTACTTC	CASSTQGAMETQYF
TRBV9	TRBJ2-7	TRBD2	NA	TGTGCCAGCAGCGTACAGGGACTAGCGGGGGAGCAGTACTTC	CASSVQGLAGEQYF
TRBV15	TRBJ1-1	TRBD1	NA	TGTGCCACCAGCACAGGACAGGGTCTAAAGAACACCGAAGCTTTCTTT	CATSTGQGLKNTEAFF
TRBV12-3/TRBV12-4	TRBJ2-1	TRBD1	NA	TGTGCCGCCTCAGGGGGCCATGAGCAGTTCTTC	CAASGGHEQFF
TRBV4-1	TRBJ1-6	NA	NA	TGCGCCAGCAGCTATGGACAGCCCCAGGGAAGGTCACCCCTCCACTTT	CASSYGQPQGRSPLHF
TRBV3-1/TRBV3-2	TRBJ2-7	NA	once	TGTGCCAGCTTAATCAGGGCCGAGCAGTACTTC	CASLIRAEQYF
TRBV29-1	TRBJ1-2	NA	NA	TGCAGCGTTGAGGGCGGGAGAGATAACTATGGCTACACCTTC	CSVEGGRDNYGYTF
TRBV3-1/TRBV3-2	TRBJ1-2	TRBD1	NA	TGTGCCAGCAGCCCGCGCAGGGGGGATGGCTACACCTTC	CASSPRRGDGYTF
TRBV19	TRBJ2-3	NA	NA	TGTGCCAGTAGTATACCCGGCACAGATACGCAGTATTTT	CASSIPGTDTQYF
TRBV6-5	TRBJ2-2	NA	once	TGTGCCAGCAGTTACTCCTTAGCCGGGGAGCTGTTTTTT	CASSYSLAGELFF
TRBV7-2	TRBJ1-2	NA	NA	TGTGCCAGCAGCCAGAATCAGGGGAACTATGGCTACACCTTC	CASSQNQGNYGYTF
TRBV9	TRBJ1-5	TRBD1	NA	TGTGCCAGCAGCACCGGACAGGGGGAGCAGCCCCAGCATTTT	CASSTGQGEQPQHF
TRBV27	TRBJ2-1	NA	NA	TGTGCCAGCAGTCCCCTTGGCGGAGCATCCTACAATGAGCAGTTCTTC	CASSPLGGASYNEQFF
TRBV7-9	TRBJ2-3	NA	NA	TGTGCCAGCAGCTTATGGGGTGATAGCGAGTCAGATACGCAGTATTTT	CASSLWGDSESDTQYF
TRBV27	TRBJ2-2	NA	NA	TGTGCCAGCAGTTTGCAGCAGGGGCAGACCGGGGAGCTGTTTTTT	CASSLQQGQTGELFF
TRBV13	TRBJ2-2	NA	NA	TGTGCCAGCAGCTTCCGGCAGGGGGGTGATAACGGGGAGCTGTTTTTT	CASSFRQGGDNGELFF
TRBV15	TRBJ1-5	TRBD1	NA	TGTGCCACCAGCAGAGATGGTGCGGGACCACAGGGGCCTAGCAATCAGCCCCAGCATTTT	CATSRDGAGPQGPSNQPQHF
TRBV30	TRBJ1-1	NA	NA	TGTGCGTGGAGCCCCAGGTCGAACACTGAAGCTTTCTTT	CAWSPRSNTEAFF
TRBV7-2	TRBJ2-1	TRBD2	NA	TGTGCCAGCAGCCCGGGGGAGGGACCCTACAATGAGCAGTTCTTC	CASSPGEGPYNEQFF
TRBV5-1	TRBJ2-5	NA	NA	TGCGCCAGCAGCTTTAGGGGAAGGGAGACCCAGTACTTC	CASSFRGRETQYF
TRBV11-2	TRBJ2-5	NA	NA	TGTGCCAGCAGCCCAGGTCGCCAAGAGACCCAGTACTTC	CASSPGRQETQYF
TRBV6-5	TRBJ2-3	TRBD2	NA	TGTGCCAGCAGACCACTAGCGGGCCGCACAGATACGCAGTATTTT	CASRPLAGRTDTQYF
TRBV10-1	TRBJ2-1	TRBD1	few	TGCGCCAGCAGTGAGTCGCGAAGGGCAGGGGGCCGGGATGAGCAGTTCTTC	CASSESRRAGGRDEQFF
TRBV19	TRBJ1-1	TRBD1	NA	TGTGCCAGTAGCACAGGACAGGAATGGACTGAAGCTTTCTTT	CASSTGQEWTEAFF
TRBV2	TRBJ2-1	TRBD2	NA	TGTGCCAGCACTCGGACTAGCAACAATGAGCAGTTCTTC	CASTRTSNNEQFF
TRBV6-1	TRBJ1-4	NA	NA	TGTGCCAGCAGTGAATGGGGGGGTGGTGAAAAACTGTTTTTT	CASSEWGGGEKLFF
TRBV7-9	TRBJ2-6	NA	few	TGTGCCAGCAGCTTGAGGGCATCTGGGGCCAACGTCCTGACTTTC	CASSLRASGANVLTF
TRBV3-1/TRBV3-2	TRBJ2-7	NA	NA	TGTGCCAGCAGCCTGTTCGCCAGGACAGACTACTACGAGCAGTACTTC	CASSLFARTDYYEQYF
TRBV19	TRBJ1-5	TRBD1	once	TGTGCCAGTAGTATTGACAGGGCAGACAATCAGCCCCAGCATTTT	CASSIDRADNQPQHF
TRBV15	TRBJ2-7	NA	NA	TGTGCCACCAGCAGAGATGTACAGAGGACAGATGCAGCCTACGAGCAGTACTTC	CATSRDVQRTDAAYEQYF
TRBV5-1	TRBJ2-1	NA	many	TGCGCCAGCAGCTTGCCAGGGTACAATGAGCAGTTCTTC	CASSLPGYNEQFF
TRBV9	TRBJ2-5	NA	NA	TGTGCCAGCAGCGTAGGGAACAGCCAAGAGACCCAGTACTTC	CASSVGNSQETQYF
TRBV4-3	TRBJ2-2	TRBD2	NA	TGCGCCAGCAGCCCGGGACTAGCGGTTGAGAACACCGGGGAGCTGTTTTTT	CASSPGLAVENTGELFF
TRBV19	TRBJ2-3	NA	NA	TGTGCCAGTAGTATGCGGCCACCGGTAGATACGCAGTATTTT	CASSMRPPVDTQYF
TRBV30	TRBJ1-6	TRBD1	NA	TGTGCCTGGATGGACAGGGGTAATTCACCCCTCCACTTT	CAWMDRGNSPLHF
TRBV6-5	TRBJ1-5	NA	NA	TGTGCCAGCGGAAGCCGGGGTTTGAATCAGCCCCAGCATTTT	CASGSRGLNQPQHF
TRBV30	TRBJ1-1	NA	NA	TGTGCCTGCCGGACAGCTCGGGGCACTGAAGCTTTCTTT	CACRTARGTEAFF
TRBV5-1	TRBJ1-2	TRBD1	NA	TGCGCCAGCAGCACCCCGACAGGGGCCTATGGCTACACCTTC	CASSTPTGAYGYTF
TRBV14	TRBJ2-3	TRBD2	NA	TGTGCCAGCAGCCAACTAACGGGACTAGCGGGGGGTTCCGGAGATACGCAGTATTTT	CASSQLTGLAGGSGDTQYF
TRBV5-6	TRBJ1-2	TRBD1	NA	TGTGCCAGCAGCTTGGGACAGGGGGTTAACTATGGCTACACCTTC	CASSLGQGVNYGYTF
TRBV10-3	TRBJ2-7	NA	few	TGTGCCATCAGTGAGTCGACATTCTACGAGCAGTACTTC	CAISESTFYEQYF
TRBV2	TRBJ1-1	NA	NA	TGTGCCAGCAACCTTGAGGGGGTCCTAGGGAACACTGAAGCTTTCTTT	CASNLEGVLGNTEAFF
TRBV30	TRBJ1-6	NA	NA	TGTGCCTGGAGTGCTGGGGGGGATTCACCCCTCCACTTT	CAWSAGGDSPLHF
TRBV28	TRBJ2-1	TRBD1	few	TGTGCCAGCAGCCTAAGGGACAGGGATGAGCAGTTCTTC	CASSLRDRDEQFF
TRBV29-1	TRBJ2-1	TRBD2	NA	TGCAGCGTCGGCGGGACTAGCGGATCCGGTTCCTACAATGAGCAGTTCTTC	CSVGGTSGSGSYNEQFF